This is a list of T cell receptor beta chains from one sample in a study of T-cell memory formation after mild COVID-19. TCRdb re-called the 5' RACE reads with MiXCR, one entry per CDR3 protein. The table records just over 200,000 distinct CDR3 sequences, 7.5% to 10% of them present only once. Sequencing was carried out using PBMCs or a T cell subset sorted from them (not recorded which). Source of these receptors: a man aged 18 to 30 who had mild COVID-19 (a few samples of this study predate the infection). Cell type and time point are not known. Each CDR3 is given with its conserved first and last residue. Each record gives: J gene, clone size, V gene, CDR3 length, D gene, CDR3 protein, CDR3 DNA. The D gene is left open where the match is weak. Part of the rows lack a size; the others show once, few, many or a class for expanded clones.

TRBJ1-2 - TRBV2 13 - CASSDAGPYGYTF TGTGCCAGCAGTGACGCAGGGCCCTATGGCTACACCTTC
TRBJ2-1 many TRBV7-2 15 TRBD1 CASSWDRGSYNEQFF TGTGCCAGCAGCTGGGACAGGGGCTCCTACAATGAGCAGTTCTTC
TRBJ1-2 few TRBV27 14 TRBD1 CASSHYRQGEGYTF TGTGCCAGCAGTCACTATCGACAGGGGGAGGGCTACACCTTC
TRBJ1-2 many TRBV6-5 15 TRBD1 CASSPKTGDHYGYTF TGTGCCAGCAGTCCTAAGACAGGGGACCACTATGGCTACACCTTC
TRBJ2-5 many TRBV12-3/TRBV12-4 14 - CASRQGANQETQYF TGTGCCAGCAGACAGGGCGCCAACCAAGAGACCCAGTACTTC
TRBJ1-1 few TRBV7-2 15 - CASSLGPGENTEAFF TGTGCCAGCAGCTTAGGGCCGGGGGAGAACACTGAAGCTTTCTTT
TRBJ2-5 - TRBV4-2 17 - CASSQSFGPTKRETQYF TGTGCCAGCAGCCAATCGTTTGGACCCACGAAGAGAGAGACCCAGTACTTC
TRBJ2-3 - TRBV5-1 15 - CASSLARILRDTQYF TGCGCCAGCAGCTTGGCCCGTATACTCAGAGATACGCAGTATTTT
TRBJ2-3 - TRBV15 13 - CATSVVLTDTQYF TGTGCCACCAGCGTGGTCCTCACAGATACGCAGTATTTT
TRBJ1-2 - TRBV7-3 16 - CASSANHSPGQGGYTF TGTGCCAGCAGCGCTAACCATTCCCCTGGACAAGGCGGCTACACCTTC
TRBJ2-5 few TRBV24-1 14 - CATSDLGGMETQYF TGTGCCACCAGTGATTTGGGGGGGATGGAGACCCAGTACTTC
TRBJ1-6 - TRBV19 16 TRBD1 CASSQRTGGYNSPLHF TGTGCCAGTAGTCAACGGACAGGGGGCTATAATTCACCCCTCCACTTT
TRBJ1-3 - TRBV7-9 16 - CASSVVIPGSGNTIYF TGTGCCAGCAGTGTCGTAATCCCAGGGTCCGGAAACACCATATATTTT
TRBJ1-4 - TRBV6-6 14 TRBD1 CASSTGTGGEKLFF TGTGCCAGCAGTACAGGGACAGGGGGTGAAAAACTGTTTTTT
TRBJ1-6 - TRBV7-8 14 TRBD1 CASRKDRVGSPLHF TGTGCCAGCAGGAAGGACAGGGTCGGATCACCCCTCCACTTT
TRBJ2-2 many TRBV7-2 12 - CASSQFTGELFF TGTGCCAGCAGCCAATTTACCGGGGAGCTGTTTTTT
TRBJ1-4 - TRBV19 14 - CASSSRGTGEKLFF TGTGCCAGTAGTTCGCGGGGGACCGGTGAAAAACTGTTTTTT
TRBJ2-5 - TRBV4-3 14 TRBD1 CASSRGGLGETQYF TGCGCCAGCAGCCGAGGGGGCTTGGGAGAGACCCAGTACTTC
TRBJ2-5 - TRBV5-1 18 TRBD2 CASSYLAGAHSLQKTQYF TGCGCCAGCAGCTACCTAGCGGGGGCTCATTCACTTCAAAAGACCCAGTACTTC
TRBJ2-5 many TRBV20-1 14 TRBD1 CSAGGSGQQETQYF TGCAGTGCTGGCGGTTCGGGACAGCAAGAGACCCAGTACTTC